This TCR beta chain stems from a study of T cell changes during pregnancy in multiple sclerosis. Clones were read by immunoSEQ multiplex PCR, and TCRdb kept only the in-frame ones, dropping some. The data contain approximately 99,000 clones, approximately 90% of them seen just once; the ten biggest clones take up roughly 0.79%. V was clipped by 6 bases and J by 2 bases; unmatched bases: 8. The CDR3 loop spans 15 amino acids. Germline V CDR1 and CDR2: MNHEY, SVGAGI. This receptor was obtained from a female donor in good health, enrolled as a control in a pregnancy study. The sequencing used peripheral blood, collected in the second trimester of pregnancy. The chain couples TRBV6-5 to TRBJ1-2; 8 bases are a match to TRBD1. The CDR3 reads CASSLDRGHNYGYTF. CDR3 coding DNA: TGTGCCAGCAGCCTAGACAGGGGCCACAACTATGGCTACACCTTC.